This T cell receptor beta chain is from a study of T cell changes during pregnancy in multiple sclerosis. This clone is medium-sized by share. This table comes from immunoSEQ multiplex PCR, and its TCRdb copy is limited to in-frame clones, with some not included. The repertoire holds 23,000 or so clones, with 75% to 90% as singletons. This specimen consisted of CD8+ T cells from peripheral blood mononuclear cells, obtained in the first trimester of pregnancy. This sequence originates from a female donor in good health, enrolled as a control in a pregnancy study.

The CDR3 spells CASSTVTGYYEQYF. As DNA, the CDR3 is TGTGCCAGCAGCACAGTGACAGGGTACTACGAGCAGTACTTC. The V and J genes are TRBV5-8 and TRBJ2-7, with 7 bases aligning to TRBD1. The germline V gene encodes CDR1 SGHTS and CDR2 YDEGEE. The CDR3 loop spans 14 amino acids. V dropped 4 bases and J dropped 3; count of bases not matched to a gene: 7.